One and the same sample provided the 19 T cell receptor beta chains below, sequenced in a study of regulatory T cells in long-lasting Graves disease. With iRepertoire HTBI primers and Arm-PCR of CDR3 regions, TCR beta libraries were built. TCRdb independently ran MiXCR on the multiplex PCR reads; one entry per CDR3 protein. The table has 500,000 or so distinct CDR3 sequences, around 15% seen once. Noted time point: newly diagnosed GD, antithyroid drugs for less than 3 months. PBMC-extracted RNA yielded the TCR library. The same sample was also studied in work on T cells in Graves' hyperthyroidism and ophthalmopathy.

The sequencing used peripheral blood mononuclear cells (PBMCs), collected at new diagnosis, from a patient treated with antithyroid drugs. The receptors stem from a woman in her 50s with Graves disease.

V and J are TRBV5-4 and TRBJ2-7; D is possibly TRBD1 (7 bases). Looked up from germline, CDR1 is SGHNT and CDR2 is YYREEE (reference sequence). Trimming took 4 bases from V and 2 from J, leaving 22 bases between them. The CDR3 consists of 17 residues. Written as DNA, the CDR3 is TGTGCCAGCAGCAGCCCCGGGACAGCGTGGGGGGCCTACGAGCAGTACTTC. Translating gives CASSSPGTAWGAYEQYF.

This clonotype was counted ten times or more. This rearrangement joins TRBV6-1 to TRBJ1-1; D may be TRBD1 (5 bases). The V and J ends lost 3 bases and 2 bases respectively, with 10 bases between them. The CDR3 covers 14 residues. Germline V gene sequence: CDR1 MNHNS, CDR2 SASEGT. Here the CDR3 reads CASSEVTVNTEAFF. CDR3 sequence (DNA): TGTGCCAGCAGTGAGGTGACAGTAAACACTGAAGCTTTCTTT.

This clonotype was picked up a small number of times. The chain combines TRBV4-1 with TRBJ2-7, with D perhaps matching TRBD1 (6 bases). The CDR3 loop spans 16 amino acids. V was trimmed by 0 bases and J by 2 bases, leaving 14 bases between them. Germline values: CDR1 MGHRA, CDR2 YSYEKL. The CDR3 bases are TGCGCCAGCAGCCAAGAGGGTACAGGGTCGGCCTACGAGCAGTACTTC. Protein: CASSQEGTGSAYEQYF.

On this clonotype: A much larger clone lies a single base off, so this may be a read error. V is TRBV3-1 and J is TRBJ2-5, with D perhaps assigned TRBD1 or TRBD2 (5 bases each). This CDR3 has 14 residues. Trimming took 1 base from V and 5 from J, leaving 11 bases between them. CDR1 and CDR2 (germline): LGHDT, YNNKEL (reference sequence). This CDR3 is CASSQVQEEETQYF. CDR3 coding DNA: TGTGCCAGCAGCCAAGTACAGGAGGAGGAGACCCAGTACTTC.

The chain employs TRBV28 and TRBJ1-1, with unresolved D. The V gene lost 2 bases and the J gene lost 1 base, with 11 bases spanning the gap. The CDR3 contains 15 residues. Germline CDR1 and CDR2: MDHEN and SYDVKM. The chain's CDR3 is CASSLTKRGNTEAFF. CDR3 nucleotide sequence: TGTGCCAGCAGTTTAACCAAGCGGGGGAACACTGAAGCTTTCTTT.

V usage is TRBV5-6 and J usage is TRBJ2-7; TRBD2 matches at 8 bases. Trimming took 2 bases from V and 2 from J; bases not matched to a gene: 3. The CDR3 contains 14 residues. CDR1 is SGHDT, CDR2 YYEEEE, per germline. The CDR3: CASSLTREAYEQYF. CDR3 coding DNA: TGTGCCAGCAGCTTAACGCGGGAGGCCTACGAGCAGTACTTC.

The rearrangement joins TRBV2 to TRBJ2-2; tentative D call: TRBD1 (6 bases). Trimming took off 6 bases at V and 1 base at J, with 6 bases between the two ends. The CDR3 extends over 13 amino acids. From germline, CDR1 is SNHLY and CDR2 FYNNEI. Written as DNA, the CDR3 is TGTGCCAGCAGGGACAGGAACACCGGGGAGCTGTTTTTT. Protein product: CASRDRNTGELFF.

This clonotype turned up a few times. V and J are TRBV5-1 and TRBJ2-1; 10 positions agree with TRBD2. CDR3 size: 17 residues. After removal of 0 bases from V and 3 bases from J, the junction contained 6 bases not matched to a gene. Germline CDR1 reads SGHRS; CDR2 reads YFSETQ. Written as DNA, the CDR3 is TGCGCCAGCAGCTTGGTGAGGACTAGCGGTCTCTACAATGAGCAGTTCTTC. It specifies CASSLVRTSGLYNEQFF.

This clonotype was seen many times. This rearrangement joins TRBV13 to TRBJ1-4; tentatively, D is TRBD1 (5 bases). The CDR3 consists of 15 residues. The V and J ends lost 5 bases and 4 bases respectively, with 14 bases between them. Germline V CDR1 and CDR2: PRHDT, FYEKMQ (reference sequence). This CDR3 reads CASSPGGPINEKLFF. DNA for the CDR3: TGTGCCAGCAGCCCCGGGGGACCAATTAATGAAAAACTGTTTTTT.

This clonotype was recorded many times. The chain employs TRBV11-2 and TRBJ2-3, with D possibly being TRBD2 (6 bases). This CDR3 spans 14 amino acids. Trimming removed 5 bases from V and 6 bases from J, with 15 bases in between. Germline-derived CDR1 and CDR2 are SGHAT and FQNNGV. DNA for the CDR3: TGTGCCAGCAGCATTCCCTTCCGGGGGGATACGCAGTATTTT. Amino acid sequence: CASSIPFRGDTQYF.

This clonotype was seen at least ten times. The chain employs TRBV3-1 and TRBJ1-1; tentative D call: TRBD1 (5 bases). Germline-derived CDR1 and CDR2 are LGHDT and YNNKEL (reference sequence). This CDR3 is built from 14 residues. The ends were cut back, 4 bases at V and 1 base at J, with 10 bases in the middle. The CDR3 DNA is TGTGCCAGCAGCCTAGACAGACCGAACACTGAAGCTTTCTTT. The encoded protein is CASSLDRPNTEAFF.

The chain carries TRBV19 and TRBJ1-5; no clear D gene. This CDR3 contains 12 residues. Germline lookup yields CDR1 LNHDA and CDR2 SQIVND (reference sequence). Trimming shortened V by 11 bases and J by 5 bases, and 13 bases separated the two germline ends. CDR3 sequence (DNA): TGTGCCTCGGCGCCAGCTGATCAGCCCCAGCATTTT. It yields the protein CASAPADQPQHF.

About this clonotype: Being one base from a much bigger clone, this may be a read error. The CDR3 ends on some other residue instead of the conserved phenylalanine or tryptophan, so this is likely a read error. The genes are TRBV30 and TRBJ1-1; no reliable D call. Germline lookup yields CDR1 GTSNPN and CDR2 SVGIG (reference sequence). Trimming shortened V by 3 bases and J by 1 base, and 9 bases separated the two germline ends. The CDR3 runs to 13 residues. The CDR3 loop is CAWSPGPNTEAFL. The CDR3 nucleotides are TGTGCCTGGAGCCCCGGACCGAACACTGAAGCTTTCCTT.

The chain uses TRBV5-1 and TRBJ2-3, with D possibly called TRBD1 or TRBD2 (5 bases each). The CDR3 sequence is 15 residues long. The V gene's germline CDR1 is SGHRS and CDR2 YFSETQ. V lost 4 bases and J lost 2, with 14 bases in between. The CDR3 protein is CASSLGTELTDTQYF. CDR3 coding DNA: TGCGCCAGCAGCCTTGGGACGGAACTCACAGATACGCAGTATTTT. The full variable domain, rest sourced from reference TRBV5-1 and TRBJ2-3, is KAGVTQTPRYLIKTRGQQVTLSCSPISGHRSVSWYQQTPGQGLQFLFEYFSETQRNKGNFPGRFSGRQFSNSRSEMNVSTLELGDSALYLCASSLGTELTDTQYFGPGTRLTVL.

This clonotype was counted at least ten times. The V gene is TRBV6-5, the J gene TRBJ2-3; 7 nucleotides align to TRBD2. Germline V CDR1 and CDR2: MNHEY, SVGAGI. The CDR3 consists of 15 residues. Trimming removed 0 bases from V and 3 bases from J; junction bases left unmatched: 3. CDR3 residues: CASSYSGGSTDTQYF. The CDR3 coding sequence is TGTGCCAGCAGTTACTCGGGCGGGAGTACAGATACGCAGTATTTT.

This clonotype was seen more than once but under ten times. This may be a read error: a much more frequent sequence differs by one nucleotide. V and J are TRBV28 and TRBJ2-6; D gene unclear. Germline V gives CDR1 MDHEN, CDR2 SYDVKM. V lost 1 base to trimming and J lost 0 bases, with 7 bases between them. This CDR3 comprises 16 residues. The CDR3: CASSLFKSSGANVLTF. The CDR3 DNA is TGTGCCAGCAGTTTATTTAAGAGCTCTGGGGCCAACGTCCTGACTTTC.

Many counts were recorded for this clonotype. The chain couples TRBV10-3 to TRBJ1-4; D may be TRBD1 (6 bases). Looked up from germline, CDR1 is ENHRY and CDR2 is SYGVKD. V was trimmed by 3 bases and J by 3 bases, leaving 17 bases between them. CDR3 size: 17 residues. Written as DNA, the CDR3 is TGTGCCATCAGTGACCCTCGAGGGGGGCGGGCTAATGAAAAACTGTTTTTT. Protein product: CAISDPRGGRANEKLFF.

This clonotype occurred a few times. The DNA for the CDR3 is TGTGCCAGCAGTTTGGCTAGCGGGAGCGATGAGCAGTTCTTC. Amino acid sequence: CASSLASGSDEQFF. The chain combines TRBV27 with TRBJ2-1, with TRBD2 identical over 10 bases. The CDR3 covers 14 residues. Unmatched junction bases numbered 4, after V lost 3 bases and J lost 8 bases. CDR1 MNHEY and CDR2 SMNVEV come from the germline V gene (reference sequence).

The chain joins TRBV6-1 to TRBJ1-6, with D possibly TRBD1 on 5 matching bases. CDR3 length: 15 amino acids. Germline-derived CDR1 and CDR2 are MNHNS and SASEGT. V was shortened by 4 bases and J by 3 bases, with 10 bases between the two germline ends. DNA of the CDR3: TGTGCCAGCAGTGGTACGACAGACTATAATTCACCCCTCCACTTT. This gives the protein CASSGTTDYNSPLHF.